The 12 T cell receptor beta chains presented below share a single source sample, sequenced in a study of shared clonotypes between healthy human individuals (TCRdb year 2020). The method was the immunoSEQ multiplex PCR assay. As stored in TCRdb, this immuneACCESS dataset retains in-frame rearrangements with V and J assigned. A fraction of the clones does not appear; measured against another copy, unresolved V genes explain less than half of the discrepancy, and the remainder lacks a known reason. The sample table lists around 180,000 clones, about 93% of them with a count of one. The ten largest clones represent 0.067% of the sample. The sample consisted of naive CD4+ T cells sorted from blood. What this sample's cell subset or site label stands for: CD45RA+ positively selected. The receptors come from a woman in her 30s in good health.

The gene calls are TRBV7-9 and TRBJ2-1, with 11 bases fitting TRBD2. This CDR3 spans 15 amino acids. J gave up 8 bases and V 2 bases, and 5 bases lay outside the gene matches. CDR1 is SEHNR, CDR2 FQNEAQ, per germline (reference sequence). CDR3 DNA: TGTGCCAGCAGCTTACTACTAGCGGGAGCCGATGAGCAGTTCTTC. Translating gives CASSLLLAGADEQFF.

The chain joins TRBV2 to TRBJ2-5; D gene unclear. With 1 base removed from V and 1 base from J, the gap between germline ends came to 10 bases. Per the germline V gene, CDR1 is SNHLY and CDR2 is FYNNEI. The CDR3 totals 15 residues. The CDR3 sequence is CASSEVGIIQETQYF. The CDR3 DNA sequence: TGTGCCAGCAGTGAAGTGGGAATCATCCAAGAGACCCAGTACTTC.

Only a few counts were recorded for this clone. This chain joins TRBV10-3 and TRBJ1-2; D unclear. The CDR3 is 14 amino acids. V lost 0 bases and J lost 5, with 10 bases in between. Per the germline V gene, CDR1 is ENHRY and CDR2 is SYGVKD. CDR3 DNA sequence: TGTGCCATCAGTGAGTCGAAGGGAGAATATGGCTACACCTTC. Translation gives CAISESKGEYGYTF.

This clone was picked up one time. The V gene is TRBV29-1, the J gene TRBJ2-7, with a weak D call TRBD2 (6 bases). The CDR3 has 12 residues. Germline CDR1 SQVTM, CDR2 ANQGSEA. Trimming removed 5 bases at V and 3 bases at J, with 11 bases between. The CDR3 DNA reads as TGCAGCGTTCGGCGGGGAAACTACGAGCAGTACTTC. Protein: CSVRRGNYEQYF.

The chain recombines TRBV28 with TRBJ2-3; 8 bases map to TRBD1. The CDR3 contains 16 residues. Germline assignment: CDR1 MDHEN and CDR2 SYDVKM. V gave up 5 bases and J gave up 1 base; unmatched junction bases: 8. This CDR3 reads CASSPRGQDGTDTQYF. CDR3 sequence (DNA): TGTGCCAGCAGTCCCAGGGGGCAGGATGGCACAGATACGCAGTATTTT.

The chain joins TRBV2 to TRBJ2-5; D is possibly TRBD1 or TRBD2 (5 bases each). The V gene's germline CDR1 is SNHLY and CDR2 FYNNEI. The ends were cut back, 3 bases at V and 2 bases at J, with 13 bases in the middle. The CDR3 totals 15 residues. CDR3 bases: TGTGCCAGCAGTGATTGGGTGGGGGAACAAGAGACCCAGTACTTC. Translated, it gives CASSDWVGEQETQYF.

The CDR3 nucleotides read TGTGCCATCAGTGAGTCAAGAGGGGTCAGGGCTAGTAACTATGGCTACACCTTC. The encoded protein is CAISESRGVRASNYGYTF. This sequence joins TRBV10-3 and TRBJ1-2, with a weak D call TRBD1 (5 bases). There are 18 residues in the CDR3. The V and J ends lost 0 bases and 1 base respectively, with 18 bases between them. The germline V gene has CDR1 ENHRY and CDR2 SYGVKD.

V gene TRBV18 combines with J gene TRBJ1-2; D is possibly TRBD1 (6 bases). Germline lookup yields CDR1 KGHSH and CDR2 LQKENI. V was trimmed by 2 bases and J by 3 bases, leaving 13 bases between them. The CDR3 length is 15 residues. As DNA, the CDR3 is TGTGCCAGCTCACCATCGGGGACATCAGACTATGGCTACACCTTC. Translation gives CASSPSGTSDYGYTF.

This chain links TRBV19 with TRBJ1-2, with TRBD1 identical over 11 bases. Trimming took 3 bases from V and 7 from J; bases not matched to a gene: 7. Germline V gene lookup returns CDR1 LNHDA and CDR2 SQIVND (reference sequence). The CDR3 extends over 15 amino acids. In DNA, the CDR3 is TGTGCCAGTAGTATCGGACAGGGGGCTTTTTTTGGCTACACCTTC. Protein product: CASSIGQGAFFGYTF. Using reference TRBV19 and TRBJ1-2 for the parts outside the CDR3, the full variable domain is DGGITQSPKYLFRKEGQNVTLSCEQNLNHDAMYWYRQDPGQGLRLIYYSQIVNDFQKGDIAEGYSVSREKKESFPLTVTSAQKNPTAFYLCASSIGQGAFFGYTFGSGTRLTVV.

The chain links TRBV27 to TRBJ2-5; the D gene is possibly TRBD1 (5 bases). The end of the DNA fits TRBJ2-7 better, so the J call may be wrong. Per germline, CDR1 MNHEY and CDR2 SMNVEV (reference sequence). This CDR3 is 14 amino acids long. The CDR3 DNA is TGTGCCAGCAGAATGCAGGGTCTGGGCTACGAGCAGTACTTC. Protein sequence: CASRMQGLGYEQYF.

The genes are TRBV7-9 and TRBJ1-1; D ambiguous. The CDR3 consists of 13 residues. V lost 3 bases and J 8 bases, leaving 13 bases between the germline ends. CDR1 SEHNR and CDR2 FQNEAQ come from the germline V gene (reference sequence). In DNA form, the CDR3 reads TGTGCCAGCAGCTTCGCGGATGGACGAGAAGCTTTCTTT. This codes for CASSFADGREAFF. Looking up the rest from reference TRBV7-9 and TRBJ1-1 gives the full variable domain: DTGVSQNPRHKITKRGQNVTFRCDPISEHNRLYWYRQTLGQGPEFLTYFQNEAQLEKSRLLSDRFSAERPKGSFSTLEIQRTEQGDSAMYLCASSFADGREAFFGQGTRLTVV.

The chain carries TRBV6-5 and TRBJ1-2; D call uncertain. Germline assignment: CDR1 MNHEY and CDR2 SVGAGI. The germline V and J ends were trimmed by 4 bases and 5 bases, with 8 bases remaining between them. This CDR3 region has 12 residues. CDR3 residues: CASSSLGYGYTF. CDR3 nucleotide sequence: TGTGCCAGCAGTTCCCTAGGGTATGGCTACACCTTC.